The entry below describes one T cell receptor beta chain. Its target is unknown. The data derive from a study of long-term antiretroviral therapy in people with HIV. Study summary: The earliest samples predate the 2015 immediate-ART recommendation by about a decade. The study's findings and limits: Spans of CDR3 length were tighter for HIV repertoires than for controls. Relative to transplant donor controls, diversity remained lower despite increasing after ART.

Donors needed at least one pre-ART PBMC sample plus at least two post-ART samples. immunoSEQ v3.0 was run at survey level. Sequencing was performed with immunoSEQ multiplex PCR; in TCRdb, only in-frame clones are kept and a portion is missing. The profile covers around 35,000 clones, with around 97% appearing a single time and under 3.5% taken by the ten largest. The CDR3 runs to 14 residues. Germline loops: CDR1 SGHVS, CDR2 FNYEAQ. Trimming removed 3 bases at V and 3 bases at J, with 8 bases between. The chain joins TRBV7-6 to TRBJ2-2; D unresolved. This clonotype originated in a man aged 25 to 40 with HIV. Sequenced here: unsorted PBMCs, sampled 6.9 years after starting antiretroviral therapy. In nucleotides, the CDR3 is TGTGCCAGCAGCTTCCTTCTATACACCGGGGAGCTGTTTTTT. It encodes CASSFLLYTGELFF.